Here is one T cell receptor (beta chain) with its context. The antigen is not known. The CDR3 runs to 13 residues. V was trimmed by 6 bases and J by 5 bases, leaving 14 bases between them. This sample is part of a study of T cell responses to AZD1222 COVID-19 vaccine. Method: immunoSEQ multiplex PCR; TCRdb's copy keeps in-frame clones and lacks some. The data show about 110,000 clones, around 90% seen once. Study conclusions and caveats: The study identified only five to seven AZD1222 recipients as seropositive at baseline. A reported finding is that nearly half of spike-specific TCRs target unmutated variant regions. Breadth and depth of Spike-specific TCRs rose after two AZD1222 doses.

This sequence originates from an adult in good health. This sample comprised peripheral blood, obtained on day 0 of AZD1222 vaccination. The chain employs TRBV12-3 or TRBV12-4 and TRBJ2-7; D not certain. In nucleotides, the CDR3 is TGTGCCAGCAGGAAACTGGGCGTTCACGAGCAGTACTTC. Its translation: CASRKLGVHEQYF.